The 30 T cell receptor beta chains in this list originate from one sample, sequenced in a study of sequential checkpoint blockade in melanoma. Described treatment: randomized to nivolumab then ipilimumab (arm A) or the reverse (arm B). TCRdb keeps only in-frame clones here, not all; method: immunoSEQ multiplex PCR. The sample has about 5,000 clones, 23% seen once. The sequences come from tumor tissue (inferred from file names), collected from a patient given nivolumab and ipilimumab in sequence. Source of these receptors: a human donor with melanoma.

This clone was seen only a few times. The V call is TRBV6-8, the J call TRBJ1-2, with D maybe TRBD1 (6 bases). Germline loops: CDR1 MNHGY, CDR2 SAAAGT. Deletions cut 4 bases from V and 2 bases from J, with 11 bases between. CDR3 length: 14 amino acids. The CDR3 reads CASSSPTGNYGYTF. DNA of the CDR3: TGTGCCAGCAGTTCGCCGACAGGAAACTATGGCTACACCTTC.

The rearrangement joins TRBV5-1 to TRBJ2-5; 9 bases line up with TRBD1. Germline V lookup: CDR1 SGHRS, CDR2 YFSETQ. There are 17 residues in the CDR3. J lost 1 base, V lost 0 bases, and 7 bases had no gene match. The CDR3 DNA reads TGCGCCAGCAGCTTGGGCCCGACAGGGGGGGGCCAAGAGACCCAGTACTTC. Its protein is CASSLGPTGGGQETQYF.

Sample share makes this clone medium-sized (0.01 to 0.1%). The rearrangement links TRBV11-3 to TRBJ2-7; perhaps D is TRBD1 or TRBD2 (5 bases each). The CDR3 consists of 14 residues. CDR1 is SGHNT and CDR2 is YENEEA in the germline V gene. V gave up 1 base and J gave up 4 bases, with 11 bases separating them. CDR3 nucleotide sequence: TGTGCCAGCAGCTTAGTCGGGGCAATATACGAGCAGTACTTC. Its protein is CASSLVGAIYEQYF.

This clone was seen repeatedly, ten times or more. This chain connects TRBV11-3 to TRBJ1-5, with a possible D match to TRBD1 (5 bases). Germline values: CDR1 SGHNT, CDR2 YENEEA. There are 15 residues in the CDR3. V lost 6 bases and J 4 bases, leaving 16 bases between the germline ends. The CDR3 loop is CASSVSGTSNQPQHF. The CDR3 DNA sequence: TGTGCCAGCAGTGTTTCCGGGACGTCAAATCAGCCCCAGCATTTT.

The V call is TRBV23-1, the J call TRBJ1-2; 10 nucleotides agree with TRBD1. TRBV23-1 carries the ORF label, with uncertain function. The junction had 6 bases not matched to a gene; V was cut back by 6 bases and J by 8 bases. CDR3 length: 13 amino acids. CDR3 in DNA: TGCGCCAGCAGCCTAGGGACAGGGGAAGGCTACACCTTC. It is translated as CASSLGTGEGYTF.

The chain joins TRBV5-1 to TRBJ1-3; possibly TRBD1 for D (5 bases). Germline V CDR1 and CDR2: SGHRS, YFSETQ. Trimming took 3 bases from V and 4 from J, leaving 14 bases between them. The CDR3 extends over 15 amino acids. CDR3 protein: CASSSGLVDGNTIYF. CDR3 sequence (DNA): TGCGCCAGCAGCTCGGGACTCGTTGACGGAAACACCATATATTTT.

V gene TRBV28 combines with J gene TRBJ2-1; 8 nucleotides match TRBD2. Germline loops: CDR1 MDHEN, CDR2 SYDVKM. CDR3 length: 15 amino acids. V was pared by 5 bases and J by 8 bases, with 11 bases of the junction left unmatched. The CDR3, as DNA: TGTGCCAGCAGTCGAACTAGCGGCCGCGTGCATGAGCAGTTCTTC. Protein: CASSRTSGRVHEQFF.

This clone was seen repeatedly, ten times or more. J is TRBJ2-7 and V is TRBV11-3; 11 bases map to TRBD2. The junction had 15 bases not matched to a gene; V was cut back by 1 base and J by 7 bases. This CDR3 spans 18 amino acids. Germline V lookup: CDR1 SGHNT, CDR2 YENEEA. The CDR3 protein is CASSLGALSGGASSEQYF. In DNA form, the CDR3 reads TGTGCCAGCAGCTTAGGGGCCCTTAGCGGGGGGGCCTCCAGTGAGCAGTACTTC.

This clone is judged medium-sized. This sequence joins TRBV30 and TRBJ2-5, with 9 bases that match TRBD1. V trimming: 1 base; J trimming: 4 bases; junction bases outside the gene matches: 4. CDR1 and CDR2 (germline): GTSNPN, SVGIG (reference sequence). CDR3 length: 14 residues. The CDR3: CAWSETGGLETQYF. CDR3 nucleotides: TGTGCCTGGAGTGAAACAGGGGGCCTAGAGACCCAGTACTTC.

In its sample, this clone was seen many times. The V gene is TRBV11-3, the J gene TRBJ1-2; a possible D gene is TRBD1 (6 bases). The germline V gene encodes CDR1 SGHNT and CDR2 YENEEA. The ends were cut back, 0 bases at V and 6 bases at J, with 11 bases in the middle. The CDR3 covers 14 residues. The CDR3: CASSLDRGLNGYTF. The CDR3 DNA follows: TGTGCCAGCAGCTTAGACAGGGGACTTAATGGCTACACCTTC.

This clone was found a few times. V and J are TRBV18 and TRBJ2-7, with no clear D. V lost 2 bases, J lost 2 bases, and 10 bases lay in between. The CDR3 runs 14 residues. Per the germline V gene, CDR1 is KGHSH and CDR2 is LQKENI. CDR3 loop: CASSPVSRAYEQYF. The CDR3 nucleotides read TGTGCCAGCTCACCAGTAAGCCGGGCCTACGAGCAGTACTTC. Filled out from reference TRBV18 and TRBJ2-7, the complete variable domain reads NAGVMQNPRHLVRRRGQEARLRCSPMKGHSHVYWYRQLPEEGLKFMVYLQKENIIDESGMPKERFSAEFPKEGPSILRIQQVVRGDSAAYFCASSPVSRAYEQYFGPGTRLTVT.

This clone has a count of ten or more. The V call is TRBV11-3, the J call TRBJ2-1; 8 bases match TRBD1. Germline V gives CDR1 SGHNT, CDR2 YENEEA. With 0 bases clipped from V and 4 bases from J, the junction kept 5 bases outside the gene matches. The CDR3 runs 16 residues. In nucleotides, the CDR3 is TGTGCCAGCAGCTTAGATCCCGGGACAGGATACAATGAGCAGTTCTTC. As protein: CASSLDPGTGYNEQFF.

This clone was picked up many times. This chain connects TRBV11-3 to TRBJ2-6; either TRBD1 or TRBD2 may supply D (5 bases each). This CDR3 is 17 amino acids long. Germline CDR1 is SGHNT and CDR2 is YENEEA. With 7 bases removed from V and 0 bases from J, the gap between germline ends came to 16 bases. CDR3 sequence reads: CASTSGRGRSGANVLTF. In nucleotides, the CDR3 is TGTGCCAGCACCTCGGGACGGGGTCGCTCTGGGGCCAACGTCCTGACTTTC.

This clone is labeled medium-sized. The chain couples TRBV11-3 to TRBJ2-1; 14 positions agree with TRBD2. Germline lookup yields CDR1 SGHNT and CDR2 YENEEA. The CDR3 sequence is 15 residues long. V trimming: 2 bases; J trimming: 9 bases; junction bases outside the gene matches: 3. The CDR3: CASSLPGLAGGEQFF. CDR3 DNA: TGTGCCAGCAGCTTACCAGGACTAGCGGGAGGTGAGCAGTTCTTC.

This clone has just one count. The chain joins TRBV19 to TRBJ2-7; D remains ambiguous. The germline V and J ends were trimmed by 5 bases and 0 bases, with 8 bases remaining between them. Germline V gene lookup returns CDR1 LNHDA and CDR2 SQIVND (reference sequence). CDR3 size: 13 residues. CDR3 loop: CASSERSSYEQYF. The DNA for the CDR3 is TGTGCCAGTAGTGAAAGGAGCTCCTACGAGCAGTACTTC.

A few counts support this clone. The chain couples TRBV6-1 to TRBJ1-2; TRBD1 matches at 7 bases. Trimming took 1 base from V and 4 from J; bases not matched to a gene: 3. The germline V gene has CDR1 MNHNS and CDR2 SASEGT. The CDR3 length is 14 residues. The CDR3: CASSEGPGGYGYTF. CDR3 nucleotide sequence: TGTGCCAGCAGTGAAGGTCCAGGGGGCTATGGCTACACCTTC.

The J gene is TRBJ1-4, the V gene TRBV6-8; D gene unclear. V dropped 5 bases and J dropped 3 bases, with 13 bases sitting between them. CDR1 and CDR2 (germline): MNHGY, SAAAGT. The CDR3 covers 15 residues. CDR3: CASSDYSLANEKLFF. The DNA for the CDR3 is TGTGCCAGCAGTGATTACAGTCTCGCTAATGAAAAACTGTTTTTT.

The chain couples TRBV5-1 to TRBJ1-6; 7 bases line up with TRBD1. V trimming: 2 bases; J trimming: 7 bases; junction bases outside the gene matches: 9. The CDR3 runs to 16 residues. The germline V gene encodes CDR1 SGHRS and CDR2 YFSETQ. The CDR3 DNA is TGCGCCAGCAGCTTCGGACAGGACACGAAGAATTCACCCCTCCACTTT. It specifies CASSFGQDTKNSPLHF.

This rearrangement joins TRBV29-1 to TRBJ1-2; D unresolved. Trimming shortened V by 7 bases and J by 6 bases, and 21 bases separated the two germline ends. This CDR3 is 14 amino acids long. CDR1 and CDR2 (germline): SQVTM, ANQGSEA. DNA for the CDR3: TGCAGCGGAGGACCCCATGCTACTCACCATGGCTACACCTTC. It translates to CSGGPHATHHGYTF.

In its sample, this clone was seen a few times. This chain links TRBV11-3 with TRBJ2-4; tentatively, D is TRBD1 (6 bases). Trimming removed 3 bases at V and 0 bases at J, with 12 bases between. Germline CDR1 reads SGHNT; CDR2 reads YENEEA. This CDR3 is 16 amino acids long. The CDR3 nucleotides read TGTGCCAGCAGCTTTACAGGGTCTCTAGCCAAAAACATTCAGTACTTC. Translated, it gives CASSFTGSLAKNIQYF.

This clone is medium-sized by share. The chain links TRBV28 to TRBJ1-1; TRBD1 might be the D (6 bases). The germline V gene encodes CDR1 MDHEN and CDR2 SYDVKM. The V gene lost 8 bases and the J gene lost 0 bases, with 10 bases spanning the gap. The CDR3 is made up of 13 amino acids. CDR3 residues: CASQGWMNTEAFF. Here the CDR3 DNA reads TGTGCCAGCCAGGGGTGGATGAACACTGAAGCTTTCTTT.

In its sample, this clone ranks as medium-sized (0.01 to 0.1%). The chain is built from TRBV28 and TRBJ2-5, with TRBD2 identical over 11 bases. The CDR3 is made up of 16 amino acids. The germline V gene has CDR1 MDHEN and CDR2 SYDVKM. V lost 4 bases to trimming and J lost 3 bases; unmatched junction nucleotides: 7. DNA of the CDR3: TGTGCCAGCAGTTCTGATAGACTAGCGGGGAAAGAGACCCAGTACTTC. It translates to CASSSDRLAGKETQYF.

V usage is TRBV11-3 and J usage is TRBJ1-2; no clear D. CDR3 length: 14 residues. CDR1 is SGHNT, CDR2 YENEEA, per germline. The germline V and J ends were trimmed by 3 bases and 2 bases, with 10 bases remaining between them. CDR3 nucleotides: TGTGCCAGCAGCTTGGCCCAGACCAACTATGGCTACACCTTC. Translation gives CASSLAQTNYGYTF.

The chain couples TRBV14 to TRBJ2-7; D is unresolved. V lost 1 base and J lost 4, with 20 bases in between. The CDR3 totals 17 residues. Per the germline V gene, CDR1 is SGHDN and CDR2 is FVKESK. This chain's CDR3 is CASSQGGPWRKDYEQYF. CDR3 coding DNA: TGTGCCAGCAGCCAAGGGGGTCCATGGAGAAAAGATTACGAGCAGTACTTC.

This clone is a singleton in its sample. This chain uses TRBV25-1 with TRBJ2-1, with 7 bases lining up with TRBD2. Germline CDR1 reads MGHDK; CDR2 reads SYGVNS. This CDR3 has 14 residues. V lost 6 bases, J lost 0 bases, and 2 bases stayed unmatched. The CDR3 sequence: CASSLAVSYNEQFF. The CDR3 DNA reads TGTGCCAGCAGCCTAGCGGTCTCCTACAATGAGCAGTTCTTC.

This clone was seen a handful of times. This sequence joins TRBV29-1 and TRBJ2-1; D assignment may be TRBD1 or TRBD2 (5 bases each). Germline loops: CDR1 SQVTM, CDR2 ANQGSEA. Trimming shortened V by 7 bases and J by 5 bases, and 21 bases separated the two germline ends. The CDR3 is 15 residues long. The CDR3 protein is CSAFGGKGLDNEQFF. The CDR3 DNA follows: TGCAGCGCCTTTGGGGGAAAGGGCTTGGACAATGAGCAGTTCTTC.

This clone was observed at least ten times. The chain couples TRBV6-8 to TRBJ2-5; 7 nucleotides agree with TRBD1. With 7 bases clipped from V and 7 bases from J, the junction kept 9 bases outside the gene matches. The germline V gene encodes CDR1 MNHGY and CDR2 SAAAGT. This CDR3 comprises 13 residues. CDR3 sequence: CASIKTGKGTQYF. The DNA of the CDR3 is TGTGCCAGCATCAAGACAGGGAAGGGGACCCAGTACTTC.

In its sample, this clone was seen once. The genes are TRBV19 and TRBJ2-7; 7 bases match TRBD1. The V segment lost 5 bases and the J segment 2 bases; nucleotides outside the gene matches: 3. The CDR3 has 13 amino acids. Per germline, CDR1 LNHDA and CDR2 SQIVND (reference sequence). The CDR3 loop is CASSATGTYEQYF. The CDR3 DNA sequence: TGTGCCAGTAGTGCGACAGGGACCTACGAGCAGTACTTC. Looking up the rest from reference TRBV19 and TRBJ2-7 gives the full variable domain: DGGITQSPKYLFRKEGQNVTLSCEQNLNHDAMYWYRQDPGQGLRLIYYSQIVNDFQKGDIAEGYSVSREKKESFPLTVTSAQKNPTAFYLCASSATGTYEQYFGPGTRLTVT.

The DNA of the CDR3 is TGTGCCAGCAGCCAAGAAACGCCATACGAGCAGTACTTC. This encodes CASSQETPYEQYF. The chain combines TRBV14 with TRBJ2-7; D gene unclear. Trimming took 0 bases from V and 4 from J, leaving 7 bases between them. The CDR3 is 13 residues long. CDR1 and CDR2 from the germline V gene are SGHDN and FVKESK.

By share of the sample, this clone is medium-sized. Other DNA variants within this sample encode the same CDR3. The chain has TRBV4-1 and TRBJ2-7, with D unclear. The CDR3 sequence is 14 residues long. V shed 1 base and J shed 1 base, with 8 bases lying between them. Germline-derived CDR1 and CDR2 are MGHRA and YSYEKL. The DNA of the CDR3 is TGCGCCAGCAGCCAAGTAGCCGGTTCCTACGAGCAGTACTTC. Amino acids: CASSQVAGSYEQYF.